This T cell receptor (beta chain) was sequenced for a study of Ad26.COV2.S vaccination and SARS-CoV-2 variants. Treatment denoted: approximately 18 received Ad26.COV2.S at low or high dose, single or two shots; roughly five received placebo; per-sample allocation not given. After the first vaccine or placebo injection, samples were drawn on day 63. Assay: immunoSEQ multiplex PCR; the TCRdb copy retains only in-frame clones and omits some. This sample has about 440,000 clones, with less than 95% found just once. Germline-derived CDR1 and CDR2 are SGHVS and FQNEAQ. V lost 5 bases and J lost 4; bases outside the gene matches: 12. This CDR3 is built from 17 residues.

The material was peripheral blood, obtained in a trial of Ad26.COV2.S vaccine versus placebo. This rearrangement joins TRBV7-8 to TRBJ2-2; 8 nucleotides line up with TRBD2. This receptor was obtained from a person aged 18-65 years who received the Ad26.COV2.S COVID-19 vaccine or a placebo. For the CDR3, the DNA is TGTGCCAGCAGCCCCCTTCCGGGACTAGTTATCACCGGGGAGCTGTTTTTT. Encoded protein: CASSPLPGLVITGELFF.